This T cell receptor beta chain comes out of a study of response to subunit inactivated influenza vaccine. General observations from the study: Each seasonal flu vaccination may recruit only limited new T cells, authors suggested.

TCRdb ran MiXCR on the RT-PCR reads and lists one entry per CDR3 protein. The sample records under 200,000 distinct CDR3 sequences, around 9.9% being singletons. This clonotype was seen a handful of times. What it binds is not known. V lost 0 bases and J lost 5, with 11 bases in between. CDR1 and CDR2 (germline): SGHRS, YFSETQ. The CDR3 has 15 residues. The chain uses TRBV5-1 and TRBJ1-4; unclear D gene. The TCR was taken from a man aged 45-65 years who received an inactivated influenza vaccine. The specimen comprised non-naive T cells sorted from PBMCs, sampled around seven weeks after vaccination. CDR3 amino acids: CASSLAPYGNEKLFF. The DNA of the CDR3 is TGCGCCAGCAGCTTGGCCCCTTACGGCAATGAAAAACTGTTTTTT.